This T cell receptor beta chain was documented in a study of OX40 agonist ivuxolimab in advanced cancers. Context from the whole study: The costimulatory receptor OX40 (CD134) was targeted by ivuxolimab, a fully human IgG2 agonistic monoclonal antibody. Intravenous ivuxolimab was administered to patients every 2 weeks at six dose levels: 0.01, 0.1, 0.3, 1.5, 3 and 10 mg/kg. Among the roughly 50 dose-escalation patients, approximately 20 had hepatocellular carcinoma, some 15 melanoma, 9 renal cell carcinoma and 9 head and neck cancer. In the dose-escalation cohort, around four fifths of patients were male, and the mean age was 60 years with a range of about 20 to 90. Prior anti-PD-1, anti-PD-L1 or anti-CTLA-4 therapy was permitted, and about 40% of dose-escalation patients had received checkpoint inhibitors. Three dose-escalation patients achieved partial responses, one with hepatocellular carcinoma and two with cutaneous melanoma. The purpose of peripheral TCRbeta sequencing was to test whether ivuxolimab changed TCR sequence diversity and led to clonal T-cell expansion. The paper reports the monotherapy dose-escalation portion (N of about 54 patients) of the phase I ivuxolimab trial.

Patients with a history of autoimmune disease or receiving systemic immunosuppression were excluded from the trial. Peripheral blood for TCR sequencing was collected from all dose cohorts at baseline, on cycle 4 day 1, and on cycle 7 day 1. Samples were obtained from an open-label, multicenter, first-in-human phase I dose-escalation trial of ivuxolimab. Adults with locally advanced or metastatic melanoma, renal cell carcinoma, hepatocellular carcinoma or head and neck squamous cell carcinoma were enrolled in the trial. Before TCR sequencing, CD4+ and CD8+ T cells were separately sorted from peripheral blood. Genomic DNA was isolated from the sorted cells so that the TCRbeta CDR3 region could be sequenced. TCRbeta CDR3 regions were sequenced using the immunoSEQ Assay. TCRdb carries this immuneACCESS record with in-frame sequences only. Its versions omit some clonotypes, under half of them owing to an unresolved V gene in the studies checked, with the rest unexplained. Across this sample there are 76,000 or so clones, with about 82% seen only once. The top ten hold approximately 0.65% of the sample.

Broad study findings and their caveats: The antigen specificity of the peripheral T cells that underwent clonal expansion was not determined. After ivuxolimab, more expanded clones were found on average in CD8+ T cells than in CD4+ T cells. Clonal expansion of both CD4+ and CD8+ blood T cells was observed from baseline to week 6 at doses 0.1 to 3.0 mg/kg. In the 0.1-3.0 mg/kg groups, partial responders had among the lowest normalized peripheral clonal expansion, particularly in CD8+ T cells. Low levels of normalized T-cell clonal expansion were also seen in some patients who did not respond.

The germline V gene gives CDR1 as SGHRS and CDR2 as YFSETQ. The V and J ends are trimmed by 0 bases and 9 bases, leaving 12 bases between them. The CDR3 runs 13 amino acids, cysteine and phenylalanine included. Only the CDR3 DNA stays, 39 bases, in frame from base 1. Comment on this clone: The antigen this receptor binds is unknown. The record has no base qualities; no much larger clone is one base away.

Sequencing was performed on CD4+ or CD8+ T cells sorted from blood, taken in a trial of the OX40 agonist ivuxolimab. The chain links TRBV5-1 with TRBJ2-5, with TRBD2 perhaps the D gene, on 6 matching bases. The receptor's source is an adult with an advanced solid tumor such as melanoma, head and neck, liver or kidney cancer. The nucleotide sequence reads TGCGCCAGCAGCTTGGCCGCCGGGGAGGCCCAGTACTTC. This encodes CASSLAAGEAQYF.